This TCR beta chain was captured in a study of blood T cell repertoires in COVID-19. Produced via immunoSEQ multiplex PCR; TCRdb's table is partial and in-frame only. The sample holds about 280,000 clones, 70% to 90% seen once. The sequenced sample was peripheral blood. This receptor was obtained from a young man with active or convalescent COVID-19.

This chain's CDR3 is CASSPAILSGGASWGQETQYF. The CDR3 DNA sequence: TGTGCCAGCAGCCCAGCTATACTTAGCGGGGGGGCTTCGTGGGGACAAGAGACCCAGTACTTC. V gene TRBV27 combines with J gene TRBJ2-5, with 11 positions matching TRBD2. Germline V gene lookup returns CDR1 MNHEY and CDR2 SMNVEV (reference sequence). The CDR3 consists of 21 residues. V was pared by 6 bases and J by 2 bases, with 23 bases of the junction left unmatched.